These 28 T cell receptor beta chains originate from one sample sequenced in a study of cytomegalovirus exposure and HLA in healthy donors. Primers included in the PCR were 60 Vbeta and 13 Jbeta primers. The table came from immunoSEQ multiplex PCR; TCRdb's copy has only in-frame clones and leaves some out. The table shows some 150,000 clones, with 55% to 80% occurring only once. The specimen was PBMCs. The receptors originated from a human donor in good health.

The chain uses TRBV7-6 and TRBJ2-6; tentative D call: TRBD1 (6 bases). Trimming pared 5 bases from V and 0 bases from J, leaving 17 bases between. This CDR3 spans 18 amino acids. CDR1 and CDR2 (germline): SGHVS, FNYEAQ. CDR3 in DNA: TGTGCCAGCAGCCACACCAGGGGAAGGTACTCTGGGGCCAACGTCCTGACTTTC. This sequence encodes CASSHTRGRYSGANVLTF.

Points on this clone: One end of the junction does not line up with germline, which may come from a read error. Within the sample, other DNA sequences also encode this same CDR3. This chain links TRBV7-7 with TRBJ2-5, with D tentatively TRBD2 (6 bases). In germline, CDR1 is SSHAT, CDR2 FNYEAQ (reference sequence). CDR3 length: 15 amino acids. CDR3 loop: CASSLTTRAQETQYF. In DNA form, the CDR3 reads TGTGCTAGCAGTTTAACGACTAGGGCCCAAGAGACCCAGTACTTC.

J is TRBJ2-1 and V is TRBV19; TRBD2 might be the D (5 bases). Germline V gene data show CDR1 as LNHDA and CDR2 as SQIVND (reference sequence). The CDR3 totals 14 residues. V lost 7 bases, J lost 7 bases, and 17 bases lay in between. The CDR3 DNA sequence: TGTGCCAGTACCCCCGGGCCAACTAGGAATGAGCAGTTCTTC. Residues: CASTPGPTRNEQFF. Looking up the rest from reference TRBV19 and TRBJ2-1 gives the full variable domain: DGGITQSPKYLFRKEGQNVTLSCEQNLNHDAMYWYRQDPGQGLRLIYYSQIVNDFQKGDIAEGYSVSREKKESFPLTVTSAQKNPTAFYLCASTPGPTRNEQFFGPGTRLTVL.

This clone was seen more than once but under ten times. J is TRBJ2-2 and V is TRBV7-2; TRBD2 matches 14 bases. Germline CDR1 SGHTA, CDR2 FQGNSA. The junction had 3 bases not matched to a gene; V was cut back by 4 bases and J by 5 bases. CDR3 length equals 16 residues. The CDR3 region is CASSSGTSGSTGELFF. The CDR3 bases are TGTGCCAGCAGCTCAGGGACTAGCGGGAGTACCGGGGAGCTGTTTTTT.

The chain is built from TRBV2 and TRBJ1-1; 9 bases map to TRBD1. The V gene's germline CDR1 is SNHLY and CDR2 FYNNEI. The J segment lost 1 base and the V segment lost 6 bases, leaving 9 bases of the junction unmatched. The CDR3 totals 16 residues. CDR3 residues: CASSYKTGQGNTEAFF. Written as DNA, the CDR3 is TGTGCCAGCAGCTATAAAACGGGACAGGGGAACACTGAAGCTTTCTTT.

This rearrangement joins TRBV27 to TRBJ2-4; D is possibly TRBD1 (6 bases). CDR1 MNHEY and CDR2 SMNVEV come from the germline V gene (reference sequence). CDR3 length: 15 residues. The V end was cut by 4 bases, the J end by 0 bases, with 10 bases between. As DNA, the CDR3 is TGTGCCAGCAGTTCCCACAGGGCAGCCAAAAACATTCAGTACTTC. The encoded protein is CASSSHRAAKNIQYF.

This clone was picked up a small number of times. The rearrangement links TRBV6-1 to TRBJ1-1; TRBD1 agrees at 8 bases. With V trimmed by 6 bases and J by 7 bases, 10 bases remained unmatched. This CDR3 spans 14 amino acids. CDR1 and CDR2 (germline): MNHNS, SASEGT. CDR3 region: CASRYTGQAIEAFF. The CDR3 bases are TGTGCCAGCAGATACACGGGACAGGCCATTGAAGCTTTCTTT.

The table lists this clone with a count of one. J is TRBJ2-5 and V is TRBV6-6; D not certain. Trimming removed 5 bases at V and 4 bases at J, with 11 bases between. Germline V gene lookup returns CDR1 MNHNY and CDR2 SVGAGI (reference sequence). The CDR3 spans 13 residues. This CDR3 is CASSKSQAETQYF. CDR3 DNA: TGTGCCAGCAGTAAGTCGCAAGCAGAGACCCAGTACTTC.

The rearrangement links TRBV7-2 to TRBJ1-5, with D possibly matching TRBD1 (6 bases). The germline CDR1 and CDR2 sequences are SGHTA and FQGNSA. Deletions cut 1 base from V and 8 bases from J, with 15 bases between. The CDR3 length is 15 residues. The CDR3 DNA reads as TGTGCCAGCAGCTTAGAGGGACAAGCAGGGAAGCCCCAGCATTTT. Its translation is CASSLEGQAGKPQHF. The entire variable domain, with the rest obtained from reference TRBV7-2 and TRBJ1-5, is as follows: GAGVSQSPSNKVTEKGKDVELRCDPISGHTALYWYRQSLGQGLEFLIYFQGNSAPDKSGLPSDRFSAERTGGSVSTLTIQRTQQEDSAVYLCASSLEGQAGKPQHFGDGTRLSIL.

The gene calls are TRBV6-1 and TRBJ1-4; D uncertain. This CDR3 region has 15 residues. The V end lost 1 base, the J end lost 8 bases, and 14 bases lay between the germline ends. Germline lookup yields CDR1 MNHNS and CDR2 SASEGT. The CDR3 DNA reads TGTGCCAGCAGTGAAGGGGGAGGTAATATGGAAAAACTGTTTTTT. This translates into CASSEGGGNMEKLFF.

The V gene is TRBV5-6, the J gene TRBJ1-1; D gene uncertain. Per germline, CDR1 SGHDT and CDR2 YYEEEE. V was cut by 2 bases and J by 5 bases, with 7 bases left in between. This CDR3 is built from 12 residues. The CDR3 sequence: CASSFGVTEAFF. For the CDR3, the DNA is TGTGCCAGCAGCTTCGGGGTTACTGAAGCTTTCTTT. Based on the CDR3 plus reference TRBV5-6 and TRBJ1-1, the full variable domain is DAGVTQSPTHLIKTRGQQVTLRCSPKSGHDTVSWYQQALGQGPQFIFQYYEEEERQRGNFPDRFSGHQFPNYSSELNVNALLLGDSALYLCASSFGVTEAFFGQGTRLTVV.

This sequence joins TRBV28 and TRBJ2-5, with D possibly matching TRBD2 (6 bases). This CDR3 spans 14 amino acids. Germline V gene data show CDR1 as MDHEN and CDR2 as SYDVKM. Trimming took 3 bases from V and 5 from J, leaving 13 bases between them. The CDR3 reads CASSFWGDGETQYF. CDR3 DNA: TGTGCCAGCAGTTTCTGGGGGGATGGGGAGACCCAGTACTTC.

This chain joins TRBV15 and TRBJ1-6, with TRBD1 matching over 7 bases. J gave up 4 bases and V 4 bases, and 4 bases lay outside the gene matches. This CDR3 has 15 amino acids. Germline CDR1 reads LNHNV; CDR2 reads YYDKDF (reference sequence). CDR3 residues: CATSKSDRYNSPLHF. In DNA form, the CDR3 reads TGTGCCACCAGCAAGTCGGACAGGTATAATTCACCCCTCCACTTT.

This chain connects TRBV27 to TRBJ1-2; TRBD1 matches at 7 bases. CDR1 MNHEY and CDR2 SMNVEV come from the germline V gene (reference sequence). Trimming removed 8 bases from V and 2 bases from J; junction bases left unmatched: 5. CDR3 length: 13 amino acids. The CDR3 bases are TGTGCCAGCCAGGGGGTGGGGAACTATGGCTACACCTTC. Translating gives CASQGVGNYGYTF.

The V and J genes are TRBV15 and TRBJ2-7, with 10 bases fitting TRBD2. The V gene end was trimmed by 0 bases and the J gene end by 6 bases; junction bases not matched to a gene: 5. The CDR3 covers 15 residues. CDR1 is LNHNV, CDR2 YYDKDF, per germline (reference sequence). The CDR3 DNA reads TGTGCCACCAGCAGAGAGGCTAGCGGGAGTGCCGAGCAGTACTTC. Its protein product is CATSREASGSAEQYF. The variable domain in full, completed from reference TRBV15 and TRBJ2-7, reads DAMVIQNPRYQVTQFGKPVTLSCSQTLNHNVMYWYQQKSSQAPKLLFHYYDKDFNNEADTPDNFQSRRPNTSFCFLDIRSPGLGDTAMYLCATSREASGSAEQYFGPGTRLTVT.

The V call is TRBV4-2, the J call TRBJ1-4, with D possibly being TRBD1 (5 bases). CDR1 is LGHNA, CDR2 YNFKEQ, per germline. The CDR3 contains 14 residues. V lost 6 bases, J lost 8 bases, and 16 bases lay in between. The CDR3 nucleotides read TGTGCCAGCAGACCGGGACTAGCGGGAGAAAAACTGTTTTTT. Its translation: CASRPGLAGEKLFF.

J is TRBJ1-1 and V is TRBV19; D is undetermined. V was shortened by 6 bases and J by 1 base, with 9 bases between the two germline ends. Germline V lookup: CDR1 LNHDA, CDR2 SQIVND (reference sequence). The CDR3 spans 13 residues. As DNA, the CDR3 is TGTGCCAGTAGAGATACAGAGAACACTGAAGCTTTCTTT. Translation: CASRDTENTEAFF.

V and J are TRBV4-1 and TRBJ2-7, with D possibly matching TRBD1 (6 bases). This CDR3 has 15 residues. Germline CDR1 and CDR2: MGHRA and YSYEKL. With 8 bases removed from V and 4 bases from J, the gap between germline ends came to 21 bases. Here the CDR3 reads CASRLQGSLRYEQYF. As DNA, the CDR3 is TGCGCCAGCCGGCTCCAGGGGAGTCTGAGATACGAGCAGTACTTC.

The chain recombines TRBV10-3 with TRBJ1-2; D gene ambiguous. The CDR3 loop spans 13 amino acids. Trimming removed 2 bases from V and 8 bases from J, with 12 bases in between. Germline lookup yields CDR1 ENHRY and CDR2 SYGVKD. The CDR3 bases are TGTGCCATCAGTGAGCCTTCACGTAGCGGCTACACCTTC. Protein sequence: CAISEPSRSGYTF.

CDR3 sequence: CASSLGQGAIDTQYF. For the CDR3, the DNA is TGTGCCAGCAGCTTGGGTCAGGGGGCTATTGATACGCAGTATTTT. The chain couples TRBV5-6 to TRBJ2-3; 8 bases align to TRBD1. The V gene's germline CDR1 is SGHDT and CDR2 YYEEEE. V shed 0 bases, J shed 6 bases, and the junction held 6 bases outside the gene matches. This CDR3 comprises 15 residues.

The chain couples TRBV9 to TRBJ1-2; D ambiguous. The germline CDR1 and CDR2 sequences are SGDLS and YYNGEE. Trimming took off 3 bases at V and 6 bases at J, with 6 bases between the two ends. CDR3 length: 11 amino acids. Written as DNA, the CDR3 is TGTGCCAGCAGCGGAGATGATGGCTACACCTTC. Protein sequence: CASSGDDGYTF.

The chain joins TRBV28 to TRBJ1-1, with 9 bases matching TRBD1. The ends lost 7 bases at V and 5 bases at J; junction bases unmatched: 11. Per germline, CDR1 MDHEN and CDR2 SYDVKM. The CDR3 has 15 amino acids. The CDR3 region is CASTTPGTGQTEAFF. CDR3 sequence (DNA): TGTGCCAGCACCACACCCGGGACAGGGCAGACTGAAGCTTTCTTT.

The count of this clone is one. CDR3 nucleotide sequence: TGTGCCAGCAGTCTGGGGGCAGGAGAGAATCAGCCCCAGCATTTT. Residues: CASSLGAGENQPQHF. This rearrangement joins TRBV11-2 to TRBJ1-5; a weak D match, TRBD1 (6 bases). CDR1 SGHAT and CDR2 FQNNGV come from the germline V gene. The CDR3 consists of 15 residues. V shed 6 bases and J shed 4 bases, with 16 bases lying between them.

The chain has TRBV5-6 and TRBJ2-5, with 8 positions matching TRBD1. The V segment lost 3 bases and the J segment 4 bases; nucleotides outside the gene matches: 5. The CDR3 runs to 14 residues. Germline lookup yields CDR1 SGHDT and CDR2 YYEEEE. This CDR3 reads CASSSDRGRETQYF. The CDR3 DNA reads as TGTGCCAGCAGCTCTGACAGGGGCAGAGAGACCCAGTACTTC.

This clone was seen a handful of times. The chain has TRBV4-1 and TRBJ2-3, with 8 bases that match TRBD2. The CDR3 contains 19 residues. The V gene end was trimmed by 1 base and the J gene end by 6 bases; junction bases not matched to a gene: 18. Germline V gene sequence: CDR1 MGHRA, CDR2 YSYEKL. CDR3 residues: CASSQGVSGTSRFYDTQYF. For the CDR3, the DNA is TGCGCCAGCAGCCAAGGGGTTAGCGGGACCTCCCGGTTCTACGATACGCAGTATTTT.

The chain carries TRBV7-9 and TRBJ1-2; the D gene is possibly TRBD1 (6 bases). CDR1 is SEHNR and CDR2 is FQNEAQ in the germline V gene (reference sequence). The V end lost 5 bases, the J end lost 3 bases, and 19 bases lay between the germline ends. The CDR3 is 16 amino acids. The CDR3 region is CASSRGTPTWDYGYTF. CDR3 DNA sequence: TGTGCCAGCAGCAGGGGGACACCGACGTGGGACTATGGCTACACCTTC.

The V gene is TRBV7-2, the J gene TRBJ1-1, with TRBD1 identical over 8 bases. V shed 4 bases and J 4 bases; nucleotides not matched to a gene: 5. This CDR3 is built from 14 residues. Germline V gene data show CDR1 as SGHTA and CDR2 as FQGNSA. DNA for the CDR3: TGTGCCAGCAGCTCCTACAGGGGGGCCACTGAAGCTTTCTTT. This sequence encodes CASSSYRGATEAFF.

The rearrangement joins TRBV30 to TRBJ1-2; D is possibly TRBD1 (5 bases). The CDR3 totals 11 residues. V shed 1 base and J shed 8 bases, with 8 bases lying between them. In germline, CDR1 is GTSNPN, CDR2 SVGIG (reference sequence). CDR3 sequence (DNA): TGTGCCTGGAGTGGACAGCTGGGCTACACCTTC. Residues: CAWSGQLGYTF.